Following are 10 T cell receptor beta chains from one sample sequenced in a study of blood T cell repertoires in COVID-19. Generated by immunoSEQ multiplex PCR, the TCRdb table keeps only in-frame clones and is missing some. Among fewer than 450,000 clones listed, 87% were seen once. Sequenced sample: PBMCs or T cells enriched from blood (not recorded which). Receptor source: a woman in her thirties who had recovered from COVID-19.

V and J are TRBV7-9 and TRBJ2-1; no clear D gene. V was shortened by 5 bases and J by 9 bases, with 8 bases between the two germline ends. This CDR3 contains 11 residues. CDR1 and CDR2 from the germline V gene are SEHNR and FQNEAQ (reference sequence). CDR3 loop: CASSGTVEQFF. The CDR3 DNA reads TGTGCCAGCAGCGGTACGGTTGAGCAGTTCTTC.

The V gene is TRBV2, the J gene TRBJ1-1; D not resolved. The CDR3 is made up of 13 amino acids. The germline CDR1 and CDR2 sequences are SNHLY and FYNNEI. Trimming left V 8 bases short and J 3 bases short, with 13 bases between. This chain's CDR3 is CASLSRRDTEAFF. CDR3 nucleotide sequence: TGTGCCAGCCTCAGCCGGCGGGACACTGAAGCTTTCTTT.

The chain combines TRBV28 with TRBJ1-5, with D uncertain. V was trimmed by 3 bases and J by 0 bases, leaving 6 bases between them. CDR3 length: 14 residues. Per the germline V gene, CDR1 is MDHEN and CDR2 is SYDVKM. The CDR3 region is CASSFTGSNQPQHF. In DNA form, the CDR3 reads TGTGCCAGCAGTTTCACGGGTAGCAATCAGCCCCAGCATTTT. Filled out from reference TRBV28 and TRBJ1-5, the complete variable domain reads DVKVTQSSRYLVKRTGEKVFLECVQDMDHENMFWYRQDPGLGLRLIYFSYDVKMKEKGDIPEGYSVSREKKERFSLILESASTNQTSMYLCASSFTGSNQPQHFGDGTRLSIL.

The CDR3 reads CASSQVPGTNTEAFF. CDR3 DNA sequence: TGCGCCAGCAGCCAAGTTCCAGGGACTAACACTGAAGCTTTCTTT. V usage is TRBV4-1 and J usage is TRBJ1-1, with D tentatively TRBD1 (5 bases). The CDR3 covers 15 residues. The germline CDR1 and CDR2 sequences are MGHRA and YSYEKL. V lost 1 base, J lost 2 bases, and 11 bases lay in between.

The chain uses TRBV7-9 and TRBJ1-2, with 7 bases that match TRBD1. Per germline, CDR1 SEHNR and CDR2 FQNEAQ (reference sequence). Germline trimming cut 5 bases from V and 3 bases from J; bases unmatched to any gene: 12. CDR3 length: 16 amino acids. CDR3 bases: TGTGCCAGCAGCATCCTATCCGGGACAGTCGACTATGGCTACACCTTC. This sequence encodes CASSILSGTVDYGYTF.

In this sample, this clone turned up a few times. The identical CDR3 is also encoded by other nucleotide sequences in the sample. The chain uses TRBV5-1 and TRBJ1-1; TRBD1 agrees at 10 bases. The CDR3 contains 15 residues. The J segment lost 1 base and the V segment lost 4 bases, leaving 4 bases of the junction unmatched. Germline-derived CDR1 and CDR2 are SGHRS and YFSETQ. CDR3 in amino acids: CASSPRTGGNTEAFF. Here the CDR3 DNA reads TGCGCCAGCAGCCCAAGGACAGGGGGGAACACTGAAGCTTTCTTT.

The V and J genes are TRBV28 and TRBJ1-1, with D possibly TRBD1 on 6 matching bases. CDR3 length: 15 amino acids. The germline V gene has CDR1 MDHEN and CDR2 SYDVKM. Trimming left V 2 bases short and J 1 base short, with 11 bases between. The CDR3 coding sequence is TGTGCCAGCAGTTTAGGCACGACAGGGAACACTGAAGCTTTCTTT. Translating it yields CASSLGTTGNTEAFF.

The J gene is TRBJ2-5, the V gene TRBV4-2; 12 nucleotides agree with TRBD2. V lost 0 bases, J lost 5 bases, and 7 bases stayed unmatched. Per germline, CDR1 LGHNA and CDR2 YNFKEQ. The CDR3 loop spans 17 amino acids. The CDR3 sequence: CASSQEASGGATETQYF. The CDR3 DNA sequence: TGTGCCAGCAGCCAAGAGGCTAGCGGGGGGGCAACGGAGACCCAGTACTTC.

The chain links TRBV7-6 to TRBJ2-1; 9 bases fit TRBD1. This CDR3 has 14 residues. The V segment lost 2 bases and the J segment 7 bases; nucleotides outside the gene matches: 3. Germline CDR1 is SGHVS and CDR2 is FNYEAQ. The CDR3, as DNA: TGTGCCAGCAGCTTAAGGGGACAGGGTAATGAGCAGTTCTTC. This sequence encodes CASSLRGQGNEQFF.

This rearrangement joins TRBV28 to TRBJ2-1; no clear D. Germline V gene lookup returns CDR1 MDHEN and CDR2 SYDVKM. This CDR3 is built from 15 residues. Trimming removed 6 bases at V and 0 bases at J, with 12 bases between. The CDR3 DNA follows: TGTGCCAGCAGACCCCAGTGGGCCTCCTACAATGAGCAGTTCTTC. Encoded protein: CASRPQWASYNEQFF. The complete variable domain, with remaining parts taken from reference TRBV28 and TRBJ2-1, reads DVKVTQSSRYLVKRTGEKVFLECVQDMDHENMFWYRQDPGLGLRLIYFSYDVKMKEKGDIPEGYSVSREKKERFSLILESASTNQTSMYLCASRPQWASYNEQFFGPGTRLTVL.